Below, 27 T cell receptor beta chains from the same sample are listed, as sequenced in a study of cytotoxic CD8 clonotypes in ibrutinib-treated CLL. Measured with immunoSEQ multiplex PCR; TCRdb has only the in-frame clones, and not every one. The table has about 24,000 clones, 65% to 80% seen once; the top ten hold around 44%. This sample comprised PBMCs, obtained after 12 months of ibrutinib treatment. These receptors were taken from a human donor with chronic lymphocytic leukemia.

This clone was recorded a few times. Sequence at one end of the junction differs from germline and may be a read error. The V gene is TRBV6-5, the J gene TRBJ1-2; 8 positions match TRBD1. Germline V gene data show CDR1 as MNHEY and CDR2 as SVGAGI. The CDR3 contains 14 residues. The CDR3 DNA sequence: TGCGCCAGCAGCCCCGGGACAGGTACCTATGGCTACACCTTC. Its translation: CASSPGTGTYGYTF.

The chain has TRBV30 and TRBJ2-7, with TRBD1 matching 7 bases. The CDR3 is made up of 12 amino acids. From germline, CDR1 is GTSNPN and CDR2 SVGIG (reference sequence). The J segment lost 5 bases and the V segment lost 4 bases, leaving 5 bases of the junction unmatched. CDR3 coding DNA: TGTGCCTGGAACCAAGGGACAGACGAGCAGTACTTC. Translation gives CAWNQGTDEQYF.

The chain joins TRBV27 to TRBJ2-7; D gene uncertain. With 6 bases removed from V and 2 bases from J, the gap between germline ends came to 14 bases. In germline, CDR1 is MNHEY, CDR2 SMNVEV (reference sequence). CDR3 length equals 14 residues. The CDR3 DNA is TGTGCCAGCAGGTCCGTGGGTAAGGCCTACGAGCAGTACTTC. Its translation: CASRSVGKAYEQYF.

This chain connects TRBV11-1 to TRBJ1-1, with D possibly matching TRBD1 (6 bases). CDR1 is SGHAT, CDR2 FQDESV, per germline (reference sequence). The CDR3 loop spans 13 amino acids. Trimming took off 8 bases at V and 0 bases at J, with 10 bases between the two ends. Here the CDR3 reads CASRGGLNTEAFF. CDR3 nucleotides: TGTGCCAGCCGGGGGGGCTTGAACACTGAAGCTTTCTTT.

V and J are TRBV7-2 and TRBJ2-5, with TRBD2 as a possible D gene (6 bases). The germline CDR1 and CDR2 sequences are SGHTA and FQGNSA. V was trimmed by 4 bases and J by 5 bases, leaving 14 bases between them. The CDR3 runs 14 residues. For the CDR3, the DNA is TGTGCCAGCAGCTCGGCGGGGTATCGGGAGACCCAGTACTTC. Its translation: CASSSAGYRETQYF.

The rearrangement uses TRBV10-2 and TRBJ1-3; tentative D call: TRBD1 (5 bases). This CDR3 is 13 amino acids long. Looked up from germline, CDR1 is WSHSY and CDR2 is SAAADI. V gave up 8 bases and J gave up 2 bases, with 10 bases separating them. The CDR3 DNA reads TGCGCCAGCCTAGGGGATGCTGGAAACACCATATATTTT. This sequence encodes CASLGDAGNTIYF.

The V gene is TRBV11-3, the J gene TRBJ2-5; D not certain. This CDR3 has 13 residues. Germline CDR1 and CDR2: SGHNT and YENEEA. V gave up 1 base and J gave up 4 bases, with 7 bases separating them. As DNA, the CDR3 is TGTGCCAGCAGCTTAGTTCCGAGAGAGACCCAGTACTTC. Translated, it gives CASSLVPRETQYF.

Only a few counts were recorded for this clone. This sample includes further DNA sequences coding for the same CDR3. This chain uses TRBV5-8 with TRBJ2-5; the match to TRBD2 covers 8 bases. CDR1 and CDR2 from the germline V gene are SGHTS and YDEGEE. The CDR3 runs to 15 residues. V was pared by 0 bases and J by 4 bases, with 5 bases of the junction left unmatched. The CDR3 protein is CASSLVAGGGETQYF. The CDR3 region has the DNA TGTGCCAGCAGCTTGGTGGCGGGGGGTGGAGAGACCCAGTACTTC.

The chain has TRBV10-1 and TRBJ1-1, with D uncertain. Trimming shortened V by 5 bases and J by 3 bases, and 4 bases separated the two germline ends. From germline, CDR1 is WNHNN and CDR2 SYGVQD (reference sequence). This CDR3 has 11 residues. The DNA of the CDR3 is TGCGCCAGCAGTACCGACACTGAAGCTTTCTTT. The encoded protein is CASSTDTEAFF.

This rearrangement joins TRBV5-1 to TRBJ2-1; D is ambiguous. Germline V lookup: CDR1 SGHRS, CDR2 YFSETQ. V was clipped by 6 bases and J by 0 bases, with 13 bases between them. This CDR3 comprises 15 residues. The CDR3 DNA sequence: TGCGCCAGCAAGAGTCAGCAGAGCTCCTACAATGAGCAGTTCTTC. Translating gives CASKSQQSSYNEQFF.

The V gene is TRBV18, the J gene TRBJ2-7, with D uncertain. The germline V gene encodes CDR1 KGHSH and CDR2 LQKENI. V was shortened by 0 bases and J by 0 bases, with 6 bases between the two germline ends. This CDR3 is built from 14 residues. The CDR3 coding sequence is TGTGCCAGCTCACCACCGAATTACTCCTACGAGCAGTACTTC. The encoded protein is CASSPPNYSYEQYF.

Sample share makes this clone medium-sized. This chain uses TRBV30 with TRBJ1-2; the D gene is possibly TRBD1 (5 bases). Between the trimmed V and J ends, which lost 5 bases and 7 bases, there was a span of 14 bases. The CDR3 has 12 amino acids. Germline V gene sequence: CDR1 GTSNPN, CDR2 SVGIG (reference sequence). The CDR3 nucleotides are TGTGCCTGGGAGGCGAGGGGCAGTGGCTACACCTTC. Its translation is CAWEARGSGYTF.

V gene TRBV7-2 combines with J gene TRBJ1-2, with 9 positions matching TRBD1. The CDR3 is 14 amino acids. The germline CDR1 and CDR2 sequences are SGHTA and FQGNSA. J lost 6 bases, V lost 1 base, and 3 bases had no gene match. CDR3 region: CASSLGGTGHGYTF. In DNA, the CDR3 is TGTGCCAGCAGCTTAGGAGGGACAGGGCATGGCTACACCTTC.

This rearrangement joins TRBV5-4 to TRBJ1-6, with D maybe TRBD1 (5 bases). The CDR3 is 15 amino acids. Per the germline V gene, CDR1 is SGHNT and CDR2 is YYREEE (reference sequence). Trimming pared 0 bases from V and 7 bases from J, leaving 11 bases between. The CDR3 region is CASSLEQRQNSPLHF. The DNA of the CDR3 is TGTGCCAGCAGCTTGGAGCAACGACAGAATTCACCCCTCCACTTT. The variable domain in full, completed from reference TRBV5-4 and TRBJ1-6, reads ETGVTQSPTHLIKTRGQQVTLRCSSQSGHNTVSWYQQALGQGPQFIFQYYREEENGRGNFPPRFSGLQFPNYSSELNVNALELDDSALYLCASSLEQRQNSPLHFGNGTRLTVT.

The V gene is TRBV11-2, the J gene TRBJ2-3; the match to TRBD2 covers 7 bases. The CDR3 totals 16 residues. The junction had 7 bases not matched to a gene; V was cut back by 2 bases and J by 2 bases. Germline V lookup: CDR1 SGHAT, CDR2 FQNNGV. CDR3 in DNA: TGTGCCAGCAGCTTACGCGGGGGACCCCCCACAGATACGCAGTATTTT. It encodes CASSLRGGPPTDTQYF.

This chain connects TRBV5-1 to TRBJ2-3; 10 nucleotides align to TRBD2. V trimming: 0 bases; J trimming: 3 bases; junction bases outside the gene matches: 4. CDR3 size: 16 residues. Germline CDR1 is SGHRS and CDR2 is YFSETQ. The CDR3 is CASSLEASGGTDTQYF. In nucleotides, the CDR3 is TGCGCCAGCAGCTTGGAGGCTAGCGGGGGAACAGATACGCAGTATTTT.

The chain employs TRBV7-9 and TRBJ1-6; 7 bases align to TRBD1. There are 15 residues in the CDR3. The V gene's germline CDR1 is SEHNR and CDR2 FQNEAQ (reference sequence). J lost 10 bases, V lost 5 bases, and 11 bases had no gene match. The CDR3 loop is CASSRGDREGSPLHF. The CDR3 DNA reads TGTGCCAGCAGCAGGGGAGACAGGGAGGGATCACCCCTCCACTTT.

This clone was observed a handful of times. The J gene is TRBJ2-7, the V gene TRBV5-1, with D perhaps TRBD1 (5 bases). The CDR3 is made up of 12 amino acids. In germline, CDR1 is SGHRS, CDR2 YFSETQ. The germline V and J ends were trimmed by 0 bases and 4 bases, with 5 bases remaining between them. CDR3 sequence reads: CASSLEGYEQYF. CDR3 in DNA: TGCGCCAGCAGCTTGGAGGGGTACGAGCAGTACTTC.

The V call is TRBV28, the J call TRBJ1-4; D remains ambiguous. V gave up 4 bases and J gave up 1 base, with 13 bases separating them. The CDR3 length is 16 residues. CDR1 is MDHEN and CDR2 is SYDVKM in the germline V gene. The CDR3 spells CASSSLGGGTNEKLFF. In DNA, the CDR3 is TGTGCCAGCAGTTCGCTTGGAGGCGGAACTAATGAAAAACTGTTTTTT.

V is TRBV28 and J is TRBJ2-7; weak D call: TRBD2 (6 bases). V lost 5 bases to trimming and J lost 3 bases, with 20 bases between them. Germline assignment: CDR1 MDHEN and CDR2 SYDVKM. The length of the CDR3 is 16 residues. DNA of the CDR3: TGTGCCAGCAGTCCCCTCCGGGGGTGGGGGATCTACGAGCAGTACTTC. This codes for CASSPLRGWGIYEQYF.

The chain employs TRBV10-1 and TRBJ2-3; possibly TRBD2 for D (7 bases). The CDR3 has 15 residues. From germline, CDR1 is WNHNN and CDR2 SYGVQD (reference sequence). V lost 4 bases, J lost 5 bases, and 16 bases lay in between. CDR3 amino acids: CASSVSQGRGDTQYF. The CDR3 region has the DNA TGCGCCAGCAGTGTGTCGCAGGGGAGGGGAGATACGCAGTATTTT.

J is TRBJ1-3 and V is TRBV10-2, with D unresolved. V was trimmed by 3 bases and J by 0 bases, leaving 6 bases between them. This CDR3 spans 14 amino acids. Germline CDR1 WSHSY, CDR2 SAAADI. CDR3 region: CASSDPTSGNTIYF. Written as DNA, the CDR3 is TGCGCCAGCAGTGATCCTACCTCTGGAAACACCATATATTTT.

The V call is TRBV29-1, the J call TRBJ1-1, with TRBD1 matching 8 bases. The J segment lost 1 base and the V segment lost 7 bases, leaving 8 bases of the junction unmatched. Per the germline V gene, CDR1 is SQVTM and CDR2 is ANQGSEA. The CDR3 is 14 amino acids. The CDR3: CSAYRGSTNTEAFF. CDR3 DNA: TGCAGCGCCTACAGGGGGAGTACGAACACTGAAGCTTTCTTT.

In this sample, this clone turned up a few times. CDR3 region: CASGLARGTGNTEAFF. The CDR3 nucleotides read TGTGCTAGTGGTTTGGCCCGCGGGACAGGGAACACTGAAGCTTTCTTT. This chain connects TRBV12-5 to TRBJ1-1, with 8 positions matching TRBD1. There are 16 residues in the CDR3. V dropped 1 base and J dropped 1; count of bases not matched to a gene: 5. Germline V gene data show CDR1 as LGHNT and CDR2 as FRNRAP.

This clone was observed a handful of times. The chain couples TRBV15 to TRBJ2-2; D gene unclear. CDR1 is LNHNV and CDR2 is YYDKDF in the germline V gene (reference sequence). With 0 bases removed from V and 2 bases from J, the gap between germline ends came to 4 bases. The CDR3 is 14 amino acids. The CDR3 spells CATSRDLNTGELFF. Here the CDR3 DNA reads TGTGCCACCAGCAGAGATCTAAACACCGGGGAGCTGTTTTTT.

This clone came up a few times. One end of the junction does not line up with germline, which may come from a read error. The rearrangement links TRBV7-7 to TRBJ1-5; D remains ambiguous. CDR3 length: 14 amino acids. Germline assignment: CDR1 SSHAT and CDR2 FNYEAQ (reference sequence). CDR3 sequence reads: CASSFVQRNQPQHF. CDR3 bases: TGTGCTAGCAGCTTTGTCCAGCGCAATCAGCCCCAGCATTTT.

This sequence joins TRBV29-1 and TRBJ2-7, with TRBD1 matching over 7 bases. Germline lookup yields CDR1 SQVTM and CDR2 ANQGSEA. The CDR3 runs to 12 residues. V was pared by 3 bases and J by 6 bases, with 5 bases of the junction left unmatched. CDR3 residues: CSVEETGFEQYF. CDR3 nucleotide sequence: TGCAGCGTTGAGGAGACAGGGTTCGAGCAGTACTTC.